Below, one T cell receptor (beta chain) is given with its context. Some clones are missing from TCRdb's copy, which holds only in-frame ones; the method was immunoSEQ multiplex PCR. This table holds under 150,000 clones, just under 90% found once. This record comes from a study of blood T cell repertoires in COVID-19. Study in general: Sample material is recorded as cDNA or gDNA derived from T cells, B-cell-depleted T cells, or PBMCs.

Germline V CDR1 and CDR2: MDHEN, SYDVKM. The V and J ends lost 4 bases and 9 bases respectively, with 21 bases between them. This CDR3 has 15 residues. The rearrangement links TRBV28 to TRBJ1-2; D is perhaps TRBD1 (6 bases). The sample comprised peripheral blood. This sequence was found in a woman aged 45-65 years with acute or convalescent COVID-19. The CDR3 coding sequence is TGTGCCAGCAGTTCACCAGGGGCTCCGTCGGGTAGCTACACCTTC. This translates into CASSSPGAPSGSYTF.